This T cell receptor beta chain was found in a study of metastatic and nonmetastatic thyroid tumors. MiXCR re-clonotyped the PCR reads for TCRdb. The table lists about 82,000 clones, around 12% of them singletons. Germline CDR1 and CDR2: SNHLY and FYNNEI. V shed 0 bases and J shed 0 bases, with 9 bases lying between them. The CDR3 has 17 residues. Thyroid surgery was performed in patients who had received no treatment beforehand. The clonotype was recovered from a female donor with papillary thyroid cancer or a benign thyroid nodule (not recorded which). Some clones in this sample may be carry-over from other donors' samples. The chain uses TRBV2 and TRBJ1-6, with TRBD1 as a possible D gene (5 bases). Sequencing was done on a sample of tumor tissue. CDR3 amino acids: CASSEARGGSYNSPLHF. The CDR3 DNA reads as TGTGCCAGCAGTGAAGCGCGGGGGGGCTCCTATAATTCACCCCTCCACTTT.